The clone carrying this T cell receptor (beta chain) has just a few counts. The entry originates in a study of Ad26.COV2.S vaccination and SARS-CoV-2 variants. Study-wide context: Intramuscular Ad26.COV2.S doses were given once or twice, 56 days apart.

TCRdb's table, derived via immunoSEQ multiplex PCR, lists solely in-frame clones and lacks some. This sample has around 300,000 clones, with approximately 90% found just once. Treatment: 15 to 20 received Ad26.COV2.S at low or high dose, single or two shots; roughly 5 received placebo; per-sample allocation not given. The study sampled participants on day 63 after the first vaccine or placebo injection. The germline CDR1 and CDR2 sequences are SGHKS and YYEKEE (reference sequence). The CDR3 is 13 residues long. Trimming cost V 0 bases and J 5 bases, with 8 bases left between them. Material: peripheral blood, obtained in a trial of Ad26.COV2.S vaccine versus placebo. The V gene is TRBV5-5, the J gene TRBJ1-1; D remains ambiguous. The TCR comes from a person between 18 and 65 years old who received the Ad26.COV2.S COVID-19 vaccine or a placebo. The CDR3 spells CASSLDVSTEAFF. Written as DNA, the CDR3 is TGTGCCAGCAGCTTGGACGTCTCAACTGAAGCTTTCTTT.